This paragraph covers one T cell receptor beta chain sequence. This clonotype was detected ten times or more. It lacks a known antigen. No qualities accompany the bases; no much larger clone lies one base away. This specimen belongs to a study of T cell repertoires in cytomegalovirus infection (dated by TCRdb to between 2018 and 2020). The study in broad terms: Donor HLA type was relevant to the analysis, because carriage of CMV infection together with the matching HLA type was indicated by public TCR beta signatures.

TCRdb lists the instrument as Illumina HiSeq 1500. The public reads were quality trimmed at Q25 with fastp and then assembled into clones with MiXCR by TCRdb, keeping productive beta chains. Here each entry gathers all rows of one CDR3 protein and keeps the most common genes and DNA. This sample holds about 490,000 distinct CDR3 sequences; approximately 15% were observed only once. 20% to 30% of the sample is in the top ten clones. The V and J ends are trimmed by 4 bases and 0 bases, leaving 16 bases between them. Based on the germline V gene (reference sequence), the CDR1 and CDR2 sequences are LNHNV and YYDKDF. Counted from cysteine to phenylalanine, this CDR3 has 17 amino acids. Of the read, only the CDR3 DNA is kept; its 51 bases are in frame from base 1. Points the paper makes about the study in general: Carriers of CMV infection plus the relevant HLA type were discriminated by the cumulative frequency of public TCR beta family members in the study cohort and in an independent roughly 350-donor cohort. In the ex vivo response, HLA-C-restricted CMV-specific TCR beta clonotypes were dominant, and in two of eight donors the single most frequent clonotype came from this HLA-C-restricted group.

The TCR sequence derives from a human donor in good health (CMV status not recorded). Some clones in this sample may be carry-over from other donors' samples. The sequence is built from TRBV15 and TRBJ2-1; TRBD2 might be the D gene, on 5 matching bases. Material: CD8+ T cells from PBMCs. This receptor carries the CDR3 CATSTSRSGSSYNEQFF. The nucleotide sequence is TGTGCCACCAGCACGTCTAGGAGTGGGAGCTCCTACAATGAGCAGTTCTTC.